This paragraph reports one TCR beta chain. These data come from a study of blood T cell repertoires in COVID-19. V shed 4 bases, J shed 3 bases, and the junction held 5 bases outside the gene matches. The length of the CDR3 is 16 residues. The assay was immunoSEQ multiplex PCR, and TCRdb's table has in-frame clones only and misses some. The repertoire holds approximately 240,000 clones, with around 84% as singletons. The source is a woman aged 80 or over with active or convalescent COVID-19. Specimen: peripheral blood. This sequence joins TRBV6-7 and TRBJ2-3, with TRBD2 matching 12 bases. TRBV6-7 has ORF status, its function being uncertain. Here the CDR3 reads CASSFPTSGSTDTQYF. As DNA, the CDR3 is TGTGCCAGCAGTTTCCCGACTAGCGGGAGTACAGATACGCAGTATTTT.